The next 29 T cell receptor beta chains were all read from a single sample in a study of T-cell reconstitution after alpha-beta-depleted transplantation in children. As it was prepared, the TCRbeta library received unique molecular identifiers. TCRdb re-called the PCR reads through MiXCR, storing one row per CDR3 protein. The table shows some 220,000 distinct CDR3 sequences, with about a tenth occurring only once. The material sequenced was PBMCs, taken before TCRalphabeta/CD19-depleted stem cell transplant. The receptors originated from a child younger than two with acute myeloid leukemia, due to receive a stem cell transplant.

The table lists this clonotype with a few counts. The gene calls are TRBV13 and TRBJ1-2; D is unresolved. Germline V gene data show CDR1 as PRHDT and CDR2 as FYEKMQ (reference sequence). This CDR3 is 13 amino acids long. The V gene lost 2 bases and the J gene lost 6 bases, with 10 bases spanning the gap. CDR3 DNA sequence: TGTGCCAGCAGCTTATACAAGGGAAATGGCTACACCTTC. Protein: CASSLYKGNGYTF.

This clonotype was counted at least ten times. The chain combines TRBV6-5 with TRBJ2-1; no firm D call. Germline V gene lookup returns CDR1 MNHEY and CDR2 SVGAGI. This CDR3 is 14 amino acids long. Trimming took 4 bases from V and 4 from J, leaving 11 bases between them. The CDR3 region is CASSLAPLYNEQFF. The DNA of the CDR3 is TGTGCCAGCAGTTTGGCCCCTTTATACAATGAGCAGTTCTTC.

In its sample, this clonotype was seen many times. The V gene is TRBV7-2, the J gene TRBJ1-1; D is undetermined. Germline V gene lookup returns CDR1 SGHTA and CDR2 FQGNSA. CDR3 length: 15 residues. The V end was cut by 2 bases, the J end by 2 bases, with 12 bases between. The CDR3 coding sequence is TGTGCCAGCAGCTTATATGCGGGAAGCAACACTGAAGCTTTCTTT. It translates to CASSLYAGSNTEAFF.

This clonotype was observed at least ten times. V is TRBV29-1 and J is TRBJ2-1, with a weak D call TRBD1 (6 bases). The V and J ends lost 1 base and 4 bases respectively, with 23 bases between them. Germline CDR1 SQVTM, CDR2 ANQGSEA. The CDR3 loop spans 18 amino acids. CDR3 protein: CSVEGEQGSAPTYNEQFF. The CDR3 nucleotides read TGCAGCGTTGAAGGTGAACAGGGTAGCGCCCCCACTTACAATGAGCAGTTCTTC.

Note on this clonotype: A read error may explain this, as a much larger clone is one base away. The chain couples TRBV6-1 to TRBJ1-2, with a weak D call TRBD1 (6 bases). Trimming shortened V by 5 bases and J by 0 bases, and 10 bases separated the two germline ends. The CDR3 runs 14 residues. Germline CDR1 reads MNHNS; CDR2 reads SASEGT. In nucleotides, the CDR3 is TGTGCCAGCAGTCCGGGACATACTAACTATGGCTACACCTTC. Amino acid sequence: CASSPGHTNYGYTF.

Many counts were recorded for this clonotype. The chain employs TRBV20-1 and TRBJ2-2; no clear D gene. The CDR3 totals 12 residues. Per germline, CDR1 DFQATT and CDR2 SNEGSKA (reference sequence). Deletions cut 0 bases from V and 4 bases from J, with 3 bases between. This CDR3 is CSAREITGELFF. CDR3 coding DNA: TGCAGTGCTAGAGAGATCACCGGGGAGCTGTTTTTT.

A note on this clonotype: Being one base from a much bigger clone, this may be a read error. DNA of the CDR3: TGTGCCACCAGCACCCTCGGGGGATATGGCTACACCTTC. Translating gives CATSTLGGYGYTF. The V and J genes are TRBV15 and TRBJ1-2; D possibly corresponds to TRBD1 (5 bases). The germline CDR1 and CDR2 sequences are LNHNV and YYDKDF (reference sequence). Trimming stripped 4 bases from V and 5 bases from J, with 11 bases between. This CDR3 has 13 residues.

The sample holds many counts of this clonotype. The J gene is TRBJ2-1, the V gene TRBV18, with D possibly being TRBD1 (5 bases). Germline-derived CDR1 and CDR2 are KGHSH and LQKENI. Trimming took off 4 bases at V and 5 bases at J, with 12 bases between the two ends. This CDR3 has 14 amino acids. The DNA of the CDR3 is TGTGCCAGCTCACTAGGGGCCAGAAACAATGAGCAGTTCTTC. Encoded protein: CASSLGARNNEQFF.

This clonotype has at least ten counts. J is TRBJ2-1 and V is TRBV20-1; tentative D call: TRBD1 (5 bases). The CDR3 length is 14 residues. Per germline, CDR1 DFQATT and CDR2 SNEGSKA (reference sequence). Deletions cut 2 bases from V and 8 bases from J, with 16 bases between. CDR3 residues: CSARRVAGHDEQFF. CDR3 sequence (DNA): TGCAGTGCTAGAAGGGTAGCAGGGCACGATGAGCAGTTCTTC.

This clonotype was seen many times. The rearrangement uses TRBV20-1 and TRBJ2-7; tentative D call: TRBD1 (5 bases). The CDR3 spans 14 residues. Trimming took off 2 bases at V and 3 bases at J, with 14 bases between the two ends. Germline V gene sequence: CDR1 DFQATT, CDR2 SNEGSKA (reference sequence). The CDR3 DNA follows: TGCAGTGCTAGATATCGTCAGGGCCACTACGAGCAGTACTTC. Amino acids: CSARYRQGHYEQYF.

This chain joins TRBV7-2 and TRBJ1-1; 10 nucleotides agree with TRBD1. The CDR3 runs to 16 residues. Germline values: CDR1 SGHTA, CDR2 FQGNSA. Trimming removed 0 bases from V and 5 bases from J; junction bases left unmatched: 6. CDR3 nucleotides: TGTGCCAGCAGCTTAGCGATGGGACAGGGGCCGACTGAAGCTTTCTTT. Amino acid sequence: CASSLAMGQGPTEAFF.

This clonotype was recorded many times. This chain joins TRBV2 and TRBJ2-1; TRBD2 agrees at 7 bases. V was clipped by 2 bases and J by 6 bases; unmatched bases: 13. The CDR3 length is 17 residues. Germline CDR1 is SNHLY and CDR2 is FYNNEI. The CDR3 sequence is CASSEPFTSAPVNEQFF. DNA of the CDR3: TGTGCCAGCAGTGAACCGTTCACTAGCGCACCCGTCAATGAGCAGTTCTTC.

This clonotype was picked up many times. The chain employs TRBV4-2 and TRBJ1-1; tentatively, D is TRBD1 (5 bases). Germline assignment: CDR1 LGHNA and CDR2 YNFKEQ. Trimming took off 4 bases at V and 1 base at J, with 7 bases between the two ends. CDR3 length: 13 amino acids. CDR3 DNA sequence: TGTGCCAGCAGCCGACAGCCGAACACTGAAGCTTTCTTT. It is translated as CASSRQPNTEAFF.

In this sample, this clonotype turned up many times. This CDR3 is CASSQEDAFTDTQYF. CDR3 nucleotide sequence: TGTGCCAGCAGCCAAGAAGACGCTTTCACAGATACGCAGTATTTT. The chain is built from TRBV4-2 and TRBJ2-3; D ambiguous. CDR1 is LGHNA, CDR2 YNFKEQ, per germline. The CDR3 consists of 15 residues. V lost 0 bases and J 2 bases, leaving 9 bases between the germline ends.

This clonotype showed up many times. The chain has TRBV6-1 and TRBJ1-1, with 9 bases lining up with TRBD1. V lost 6 bases to trimming and J lost 11 bases; unmatched junction nucleotides: 10. Germline V lookup: CDR1 MNHNS, CDR2 SASEGT. The CDR3 consists of 13 residues. The CDR3 protein is CASSLNRGLGAFF. For the CDR3, the DNA is TGTGCCAGCAGCCTAAACAGGGGGCTGGGGGCTTTCTTT.

The chain recombines TRBV5-5 with TRBJ1-5; the D is unclear. The germline V and J ends were trimmed by 0 bases and 4 bases, with 5 bases remaining between them. The length of the CDR3 is 13 residues. The V gene's germline CDR1 is SGHKS and CDR2 YYEKEE (reference sequence). The CDR3 region has the DNA TGTGCCAGCAGCTTGGCAGGAAATCAGCCCCAGCATTTT. It yields the protein CASSLAGNQPQHF.

In this sample, this clonotype turned up many times. V usage is TRBV15 and J usage is TRBJ2-1; 8 positions agree with TRBD1. CDR1 LNHNV and CDR2 YYDKDF come from the germline V gene (reference sequence). CDR3 size: 13 residues. The J segment lost 7 bases and the V segment lost 8 bases, leaving 7 bases of the junction unmatched. The CDR3 DNA reads TGTGCCACCCGAGGGACAGGCCTAAATGAGCAGTTCTTC. Encoded protein: CATRGTGLNEQFF.

In its sample, this clonotype was seen many times. The chain couples TRBV28 to TRBJ2-3; TRBD1 is a possible D gene (5 bases). The CDR3 consists of 13 residues. Looked up from germline, CDR1 is MDHEN and CDR2 is SYDVKM. Trimming removed 6 bases at V and 2 bases at J, with 9 bases between. The CDR3 bases are TGTGCCAGCAGCACAGGTCCCACAGATACGCAGTATTTT. It translates to CASSTGPTDTQYF. Based on the CDR3 plus reference TRBV28 and TRBJ2-3, the full variable domain is DVKVTQSSRYLVKRTGEKVFLECVQDMDHENMFWYRQDPGLGLRLIYFSYDVKMKEKGDIPEGYSVSREKKERFSLILESASTNQTSMYLCASSTGPTDTQYFGPGTRLTVL.

This clonotype was counted a few times. The CDR3 region has the DNA TGTGCCAGCAGCTTGGACACACGTTACGAGCAGTACTTC. Residues: CASSLDTRYEQYF. This chain joins TRBV11-3 and TRBJ2-7, with a possible D match to TRBD1 (5 bases). V lost 3 bases and J lost 4, with 10 bases in between. The CDR3 runs to 13 residues. CDR1 is SGHNT, CDR2 YENEEA, per germline.

Ten or more counts support this clonotype. This chain joins TRBV4-1 and TRBJ1-5, with D unclear. Germline V gives CDR1 MGHRA, CDR2 YSYEKL. V dropped 0 bases and J dropped 8 bases, with 8 bases sitting between them. The length of the CDR3 is 13 residues. The CDR3 nucleotides are TGCGCCAGCAGCCAAGATCCCCTCAAGCCCCAGCATTTT. Encoded protein: CASSQDPLKPQHF.

The rearrangement joins TRBV29-1 to TRBJ2-1; D unresolved. The germline V gene encodes CDR1 SQVTM and CDR2 ANQGSEA. The CDR3 loop spans 13 amino acids. V lost 7 bases to trimming and J lost 10 bases, with 20 bases between them. CDR3 nucleotide sequence: TGCAGCGATATGGGGATAGCCGCGCGGGAGCAGTTCTTC. Its translation: CSDMGIAAREQFF.

The sample holds many counts of this clonotype. V usage is TRBV12-3 or TRBV12-4 and J usage is TRBJ2-1, with 7 bases that match TRBD1. The CDR3 extends over 13 amino acids. The V gene end was trimmed by 6 bases and the J gene end by 4 bases; junction bases not matched to a gene: 3. CDR3: CASRGTEYNEQFF. The CDR3 DNA reads as TGTGCCAGCAGGGGGACAGAGTACAATGAGCAGTTCTTC.

The chain has TRBV5-1 and TRBJ1-6; 8 bases agree with TRBD1. Germline V gives CDR1 SGHRS, CDR2 YFSETQ. The CDR3 loop spans 14 amino acids. J gave up 8 bases and V 9 bases, and 10 bases lay outside the gene matches. The CDR3 region has the DNA TGCGCCAACAAGAAACAGGGGGGTTATTCACCCCTCCACTTT. Amino acids: CANKKQGGYSPLHF. Full variable domain (remainder filled in from reference TRBV5-1 and TRBJ1-6): KAGVTQTPRYLIKTRGQQVTLSCSPISGHRSVSWYQQTPGQGLQFLFEYFSETQRNKGNFPGRFSGRQFSNSRSEMNVSTLELGDSALYLCANKKQGGYSPLHFGNGTRLTVT.

This clonotype was seen repeatedly, ten times or more. This sequence joins TRBV5-1 and TRBJ1-6; no clear D. The length of the CDR3 is 14 residues. Germline lookup yields CDR1 SGHRS and CDR2 YFSETQ. V lost 4 bases to trimming and J lost 9 bases, with 14 bases between them. The CDR3 is CASSTALQPSPLHF. Written as DNA, the CDR3 is TGCGCCAGCAGCACAGCTCTCCAGCCTTCACCCCTCCACTTT. Full variable domain (outside the CDR3, taken from reference TRBV5-1 and TRBJ1-6): KAGVTQTPRYLIKTRGQQVTLSCSPISGHRSVSWYQQTPGQGLQFLFEYFSETQRNKGNFPGRFSGRQFSNSRSEMNVSTLELGDSALYLCASSTALQPSPLHFGNGTRLTVT.

This clonotype was detected many times. The CDR3 DNA reads TGTGCCAGCAGCTTAGGCAGGTTCAATCAGCCCCAGCATTTT. This gives the protein CASSLGRFNQPQHF. The rearrangement uses TRBV7-9 and TRBJ1-5; no firm D call. Germline V gene sequence: CDR1 SEHNR, CDR2 FQNEAQ (reference sequence). CDR3 size: 14 residues. Trimming took off 1 base at V and 3 bases at J, with 7 bases between the two ends.

This clonotype was seen repeatedly, ten times or more. The gene calls are TRBV5-5 and TRBJ1-6; D not resolved. Germline V gene data show CDR1 as SGHKS and CDR2 as YYEKEE (reference sequence). This CDR3 region has 17 residues. V lost 5 bases, J lost 6 bases, and 21 bases lay in between. Here the CDR3 reads CASSKSRVVSGNSPLHF. CDR3 coding DNA: TGTGCCAGCAGTAAATCCCGGGTGGTGTCGGGTAATTCACCCCTCCACTTT.

This clonotype was counted between two and nine times. This chain joins TRBV12-3 or TRBV12-4 and TRBJ2-1; no firm D call. The V and J ends lost 3 bases and 6 bases respectively, with 15 bases between them. This CDR3 comprises 15 residues. The CDR3: CASSLIRLGGNEQFF. CDR3 in DNA: TGTGCCAGCAGTTTGATTCGTCTGGGCGGCAATGAGCAGTTCTTC.

To note about this clonotype: This may come from a read error, since a much larger clone is one base off. The chain links TRBV3-1 to TRBJ2-1, with D possibly TRBD2 on 5 matching bases. V shed 8 bases and J shed 5 bases, with 19 bases lying between them. Looked up from germline, CDR1 is LGHDT and CDR2 is YNNKEL (reference sequence). The CDR3 extends over 15 amino acids. The CDR3 reads CASCDLALPNNEQFF. The CDR3, as DNA: TGTGCCAGCTGCGACCTAGCCCTCCCGAACAATGAGCAGTTCTTC.

Many counts were recorded for this clonotype. The V gene is TRBV9, the J gene TRBJ1-2; D gene unclear. The germline V gene encodes CDR1 SGDLS and CDR2 YYNGEE. This CDR3 has 20 residues. Trimming cost V 0 bases and J 4 bases, with 28 bases left between them. The CDR3 DNA sequence: TGTGCCAGCAGCGTAGTCCCTTCCGGTCCACGAGTTAAGGGCAGCTATGGCTACACCTTC. Protein product: CASSVVPSGPRVKGSYGYTF.